This T cell receptor (beta chain) derives from a study of spatial heterogeneity in lung cancer. Study outcomes and limitations: One measure, the expanded intratumoral alpha and beta TCR count, tracked tumor mutation counts.

This clonotype was seen at least ten times. Its antigen is not identified. Sample time point: sample taken at primary tumor resection. The sequenced material consisted of unsorted whole RNA from tumor, nontumor lung or frozen PBMC. Via MiXCR, TCRdb re-called the 5' RACE reads, giving one row per CDR3 protein. The data show approximately 5,000 distinct CDR3 sequences, less than 35% seen once. The receptor's source is a female donor with early-stage non-small cell lung cancer. This material consisted of lung tumor tissue, taken at surgery.

The CDR3 DNA reads TGCGCCAGCAGCTTGTCCGCGGGGGGCTACAATGAGCAGTTCTTC. It translates to CASSLSAGGYNEQFF. This chain joins TRBV5-1 and TRBJ2-1; 8 bases are shared with TRBD2. The length of the CDR3 is 15 residues. Germline trimming cut 1 base from V and 3 bases from J; bases unmatched to any gene: 3. CDR1 and CDR2 from the germline V gene are SGHRS and YFSETQ. Full variable domain (outside the CDR3, taken from reference TRBV5-1 and TRBJ2-1): KAGVTQTPRYLIKTRGQQVTLSCSPISGHRSVSWYQQTPGQGLQFLFEYFSETQRNKGNFPGRFSGRQFSNSRSEMNVSTLELGDSALYLCASSLSAGGYNEQFFGPGTRLTVL.